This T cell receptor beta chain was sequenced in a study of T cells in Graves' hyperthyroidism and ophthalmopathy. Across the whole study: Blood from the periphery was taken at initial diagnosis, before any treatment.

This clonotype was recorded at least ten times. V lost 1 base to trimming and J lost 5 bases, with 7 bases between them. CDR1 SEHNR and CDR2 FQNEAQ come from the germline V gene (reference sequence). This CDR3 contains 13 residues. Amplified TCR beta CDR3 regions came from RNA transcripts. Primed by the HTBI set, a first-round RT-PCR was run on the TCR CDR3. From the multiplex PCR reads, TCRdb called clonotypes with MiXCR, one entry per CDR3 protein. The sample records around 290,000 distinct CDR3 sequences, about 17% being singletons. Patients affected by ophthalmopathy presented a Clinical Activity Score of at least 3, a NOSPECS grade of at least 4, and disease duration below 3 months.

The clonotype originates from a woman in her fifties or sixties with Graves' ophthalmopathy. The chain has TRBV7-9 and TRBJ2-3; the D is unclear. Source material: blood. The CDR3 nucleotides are TGTGCCAGCAGCTTAGGGGTCCTAGATACGCAGTATTTT. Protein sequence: CASSLGVLDTQYF.